Below, one T cell receptor (beta chain) is given with its context. Its matching antigen is unknown. Other DNA sequences of this sample code for an identical CDR3. This record belongs to a study of shared clonotypes between healthy human individuals. Study information: Those who served as donors were a couple of women and a few men between the ages of 18 and 49. Study-wide results and limits: In having few donors, the study represented limited genetic and exposure-history diversity.

Generated by immunoSEQ multiplex PCR, the TCRdb table keeps only in-frame clones and is missing some. The repertoire holds about 2.3 million clones, 93% seen once, with 0.39% in the top ten. CD4+ cells yielded CD45RA+ naive and CD45RA-negative memory subsets. The V segment lost 0 bases and the J segment 3 bases; nucleotides outside the gene matches: 3. CDR1 is SGHRS and CDR2 is YFSETQ in the germline V gene. The CDR3 is 15 amino acids. The material sequenced was naive CD4+ T cells from PBMCs. Subset noted: CD45RA+ positively selected. This receptor was obtained from a man aged 18-30 years in good health. Some clones in this sample may be carry-over from other donors' samples. The V call is TRBV5-1, the J call TRBJ1-5; 7 bases match TRBD1. The CDR3 DNA follows: TGCGCCAGCAGCTTGGGACAGGGCAACAATCAGCCCCAGCATTTT. This sequence encodes CASSLGQGNNQPQHF. Full variable domain (outside the CDR3, taken from reference TRBV5-1 and TRBJ1-5): KAGVTQTPRYLIKTRGQQVTLSCSPISGHRSVSWYQQTPGQGLQFLFEYFSETQRNKGNFPGRFSGRQFSNSRSEMNVSTLELGDSALYLCASSLGQGNNQPQHFGDGTRLSIL.